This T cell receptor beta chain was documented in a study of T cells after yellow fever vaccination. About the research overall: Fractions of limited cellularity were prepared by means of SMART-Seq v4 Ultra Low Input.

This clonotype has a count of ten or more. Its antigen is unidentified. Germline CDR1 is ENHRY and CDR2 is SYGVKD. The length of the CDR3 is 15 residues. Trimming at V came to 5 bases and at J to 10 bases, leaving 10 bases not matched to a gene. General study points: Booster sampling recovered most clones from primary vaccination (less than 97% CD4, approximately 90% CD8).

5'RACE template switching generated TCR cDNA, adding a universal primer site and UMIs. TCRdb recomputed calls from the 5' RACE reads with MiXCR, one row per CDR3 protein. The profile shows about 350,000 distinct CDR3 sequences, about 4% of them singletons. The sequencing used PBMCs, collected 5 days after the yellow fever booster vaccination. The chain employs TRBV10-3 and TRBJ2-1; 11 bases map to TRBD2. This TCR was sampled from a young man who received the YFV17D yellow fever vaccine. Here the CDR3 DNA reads TGTGCCATCAGTCCTAGCGGGGGGCCCCAGATCGAGCAGTTCTTC. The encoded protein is CAISPSGGPQIEQFF.